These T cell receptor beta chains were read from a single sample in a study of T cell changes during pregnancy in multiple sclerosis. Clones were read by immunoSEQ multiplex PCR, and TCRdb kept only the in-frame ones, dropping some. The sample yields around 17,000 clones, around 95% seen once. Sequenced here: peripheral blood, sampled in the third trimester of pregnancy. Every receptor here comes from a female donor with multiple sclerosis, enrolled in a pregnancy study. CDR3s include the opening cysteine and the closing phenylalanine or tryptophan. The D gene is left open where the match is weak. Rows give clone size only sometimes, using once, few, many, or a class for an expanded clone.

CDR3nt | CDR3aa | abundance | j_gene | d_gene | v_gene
TGTGCCAGCAGTTCCGGGGGGACTGGAAACACCATATATTTT | CASSSGGTGNTIYF | . | TRBJ1-3 | . | TRBV6-5
TGTGCCAGCAGTGACGCATCTTTTAGCGGGAGTGCCGGGGAGCTGTTTTTT | CASSDASFSGSAGELFF | . | TRBJ2-2 | TRBD2 | TRBV6-1
TGTGCCAGCAACGCGGGACAGTCGTCCTACAATGAGCAGTTCTTC | CASNAGQSSYNEQFF | . | TRBJ2-1 | . | TRBV2
TGTGCCAGCAGTTTACTAAGGGAGGTGGGGACCGGGGAGCTGTTTTTT | CASSLLREVGTGELFF | once | TRBJ2-2 | . | TRBV27
TGCGCCAGCAGCTTGGTAGCGGGGGGTCTACAAGAGACCCAGTACTTC | CASSLVAGGLQETQYF | . | TRBJ2-5 | TRBD2 | TRBV5-1
TGTGCCAGCGTCAGAAACACTGAAGCTTTCTTT | CASVRNTEAFF | . | TRBJ1-1 | . | TRBV27
TGTGCCACCAGCAGGGACAGCTACAATGAGCAGTTCTTC | CATSRDSYNEQFF | . | TRBJ2-1 | . | TRBV15
TGTGCCAGTAGGGGCGGGGGGCTCAACACCGGGGAGCTGTTTTTT | CASRGGGLNTGELFF | . | TRBJ2-2 | TRBD2 | TRBV19
TGTGCCAGCAGCCCCCGAGCGAAAACTGACACAGATACGCAGTATTTT | CASSPRAKTDTDTQYF | . | TRBJ2-3 | . | TRBV7-3
TGTGCCAGTAAGAGCAAGGGGGTCTCCTATAATTCACCCCTCCACTTT | CASKSKGVSYNSPLHF | . | TRBJ1-6 | . | TRBV19
TGTGCCAGTAGGGGACTAGGACAGCCCAATCAGCCCCAGCATTTT | CASRGLGQPNQPQHF | once | TRBJ1-5 | . | TRBV19
TGTGCCAGTAGAGGGGGACAGGGCTACAATGAGCAGTTCTTC | CASRGGQGYNEQFF | . | TRBJ2-1 | TRBD1 | TRBV9
TGTGCCTGGAGTGACGGTAACACTGAAGCTTTCTTT | CAWSDGNTEAFF | . | TRBJ1-1 | . | TRBV30
TGTGCCAGCAGTTTACTAGCGGGGAGAACCGGGGAGCTGTTTTTT | CASSLLAGRTGELFF | . | TRBJ2-2 | TRBD2 | TRBV27
TGTGCCAGCAGCCCTCGACAGGGACACACTGAAGCTTTCTTT | CASSPRQGHTEAFF | . | TRBJ1-1 | TRBD1 | TRBV27
TGTGCCAGCTCACCATACGGAGGGTCAGACGGCTACACCTTC | CASSPYGGSDGYTF | . | TRBJ1-2 | . | TRBV18
TGTGCCAGCAGTAACAGGGGAGCGCCGAATGATGAGCAGTTCTTC | CASSNRGAPNDEQFF | . | TRBJ2-1 | TRBD1 | TRBV6-5
TGTGCCAGCAGTGAATATAAGAGCTACAATGAGCAGTTCTTC | CASSEYKSYNEQFF | . | TRBJ2-1 | . | TRBV25-1
TGTGCCAGCAGTTTCCTGGGACTTGGGCGGGGGGAGCAGTACTTC | CASSFLGLGRGEQYF | . | TRBJ2-7 | TRBD2 | TRBV27
TGCGCCAGCAGCTATTGGACAGGGGGGATTCAGACAGCACAGTTCTTC | CASSYWTGGIQTAQFF | . | TRBJ2-1 | TRBD1 | TRBV4-1
TGTGCCAGCAGTAGACTGGTCCTGGAAACTGAAGCTTTCTTT | CASSRLVLETEAFF | . | TRBJ1-1 | . | TRBV5-6
TGTGCCAGTAAGGTAGCTTTGAACACTGAAGCTTTCTTT | CASKVALNTEAFF | . | TRBJ1-1 | . | TRBV19
TGTGCCAGTAGTATAGCAGGCCCCACCGGGGAGCTGTTTTTT | CASSIAGPTGELFF | . | TRBJ2-2 | . | TRBV19
TGTGCCAGTAGTATACCCCGCGCCAGGGATGTTTCGTATACGCAGTATTTT | CASSIPRARDVSYTQYF | . | TRBJ2-3 | . | TRBV19
TGCAGCGCCTTGGACAGGGGATCTTACAATGAGCAGTTCTTC | CSALDRGSYNEQFF | . | TRBJ2-1 | TRBD1 | TRBV29-1
TGTGCCAGCAGCTCCACACAGGGAGCAGATACGCAGTATTTT | CASSSTQGADTQYF | . | TRBJ2-3 | . | TRBV5-4
TGTGCCAGCAGCTCATCCGGGACAGGATCTTTTCAGCCCCAGCATTTT | CASSSSGTGSFQPQHF | . | TRBJ1-5 | TRBD1 | TRBV7-8
TGTGCCAGCAGCCGAGGGACAGGGGGCGCAATGAACACTGAAGCTTTCTTT | CASSRGTGGAMNTEAFF | . | TRBJ1-1 | TRBD1 | TRBV11-3
TGTGCCAGCAGCTTAGGCGCGGGAGGGCCCACCGGGGAGCTGTTTTTT | CASSLGAGGPTGELFF | . | TRBJ2-2 | TRBD2 | TRBV7-8
TGTGCCAGCTCACCACGGGCGGGGGAGACCCAGTACTTC | CASSPRAGETQYF | . | TRBJ2-5 | . | TRBV18
TGTGCCAGCAGCTCGCCTCCGGGACTAGCGGGAAGGAGGGCCTACGAGCAGTACTTC | CASSSPPGLAGRRAYEQYF | . | TRBJ2-7 | TRBD2 | TRBV7-3
TGTGCCAGCAGTCTCCCCCCACTTGTAAGCGGGTATAACTATGGCTACACCTTC | CASSLPPLVSGYNYGYTF | . | TRBJ1-2 | . | TRBV28
TGTGCCAGCAGATATCCGGGACAGGCGGAGACCCAGTACTTC | CASRYPGQAETQYF | . | TRBJ2-5 | TRBD1 | TRBV6-6
TGTGCCAGCAGGTCTCATCAGACAGATACGCAGTATTTT | CASRSHQTDTQYF | . | TRBJ2-3 | . | TRBV7-9
TGTGCCAGCAGTTTATCTAGCGGCCTCTACGAGCAGTACTTC | CASSLSSGLYEQYF | . | TRBJ2-7 | TRBD2 | TRBV28
TGTGCCAGCAGTGAGTCTTCCGGCTCTGGGGCCAACGTCCTGACTTTC | CASSESSGSGANVLTF | medium-sized | TRBJ2-6 | . | TRBV6-1
TGTGCCACCCGGGGGGTAGCGGGAGCCCCCGGGGAGCTGTTTTTT | CATRGVAGAPGELFF | once | TRBJ2-2 | TRBD2 | TRBV19
TGTGCCAGCAGCTTGGTTCCATGGGGGGGGACTGGAAACACCATATATTTT | CASSLVPWGGTGNTIYF | . | TRBJ1-3 | . | TRBV5-5